This T cell receptor (beta chain) was profiled in a study of cytomegalovirus exposure and HLA in healthy donors. In the study overall: Prior work identified about 120 million unique TCR beta sequences in some 180 million T cells.

The CDR3 runs 17 residues. Unmatched junction bases numbered 14, after V lost 6 bases and J lost 0 bases. The germline V gene encodes CDR1 MDHEN and CDR2 SYDVKM. The study ran its PCR with 60 Vbeta and 13 Jbeta primers. The repertoire was sequenced with immunoSEQ multiplex PCR; TCRdb's copy has only in-frame clones and lacks some. The repertoire holds 110,000 to 150,000 clones, with approximately 80% as singletons. The sample comprised PBMCs. The J gene is TRBJ2-7, the V gene TRBV28; 7 bases align to TRBD2. The TCR originated in a male donor in good health and CMV-seronegative. The CDR3 is CASRSTGEGTNSYEQYF. The DNA for the CDR3 is TGTGCCAGCAGATCCACCGGGGAAGGGACTAACTCCTACGAGCAGTACTTC.